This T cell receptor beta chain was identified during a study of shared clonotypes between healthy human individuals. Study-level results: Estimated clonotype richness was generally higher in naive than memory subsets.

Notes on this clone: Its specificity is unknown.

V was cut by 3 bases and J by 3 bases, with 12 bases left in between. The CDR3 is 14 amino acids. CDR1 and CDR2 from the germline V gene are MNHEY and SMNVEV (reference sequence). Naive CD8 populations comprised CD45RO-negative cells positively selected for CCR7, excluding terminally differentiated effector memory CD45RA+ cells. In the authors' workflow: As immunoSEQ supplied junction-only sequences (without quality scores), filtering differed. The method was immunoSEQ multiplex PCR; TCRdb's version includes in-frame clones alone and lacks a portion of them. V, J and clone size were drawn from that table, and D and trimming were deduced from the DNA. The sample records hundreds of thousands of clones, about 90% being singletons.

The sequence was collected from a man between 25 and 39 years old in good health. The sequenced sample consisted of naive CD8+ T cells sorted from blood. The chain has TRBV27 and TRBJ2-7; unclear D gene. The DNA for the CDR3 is TGTGCCAGCAGTTTTGGTCAGGCCAACTACGAGCAGTACTTC. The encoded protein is CASSFGQANYEQYF.